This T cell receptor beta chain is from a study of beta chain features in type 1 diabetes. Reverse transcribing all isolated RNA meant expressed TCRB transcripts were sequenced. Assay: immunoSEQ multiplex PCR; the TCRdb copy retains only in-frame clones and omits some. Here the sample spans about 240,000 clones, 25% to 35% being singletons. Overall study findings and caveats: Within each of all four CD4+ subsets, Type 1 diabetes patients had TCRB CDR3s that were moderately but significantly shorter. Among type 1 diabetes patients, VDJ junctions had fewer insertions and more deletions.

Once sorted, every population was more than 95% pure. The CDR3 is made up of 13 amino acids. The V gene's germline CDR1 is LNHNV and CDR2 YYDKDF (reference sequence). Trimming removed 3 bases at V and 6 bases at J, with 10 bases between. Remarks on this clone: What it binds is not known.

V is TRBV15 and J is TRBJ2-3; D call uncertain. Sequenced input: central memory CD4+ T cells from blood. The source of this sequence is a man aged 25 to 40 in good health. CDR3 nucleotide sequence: TGTGCCACCAGCAGGAGGAGTATCGATACGCAGTATTTT. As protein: CATSRRSIDTQYF.